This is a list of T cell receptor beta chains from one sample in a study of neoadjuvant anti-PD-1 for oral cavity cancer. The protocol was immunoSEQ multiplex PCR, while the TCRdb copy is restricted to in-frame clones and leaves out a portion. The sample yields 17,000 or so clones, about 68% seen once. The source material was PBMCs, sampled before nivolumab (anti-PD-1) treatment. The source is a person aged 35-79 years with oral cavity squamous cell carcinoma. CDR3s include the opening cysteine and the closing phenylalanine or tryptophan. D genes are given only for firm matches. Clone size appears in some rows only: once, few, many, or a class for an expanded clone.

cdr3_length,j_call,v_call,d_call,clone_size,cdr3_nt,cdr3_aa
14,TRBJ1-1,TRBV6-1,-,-,TGTGCCAGCAGTGCCCCGGGGGGAAACACTGAAGCTTTCTTT,CASSAPGGNTEAFF
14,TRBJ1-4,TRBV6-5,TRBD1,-,TGTGCCAGCAGTCCCGGGACAGTAGGTGAAAAACTGTTTTTT,CASSPGTVGEKLFF
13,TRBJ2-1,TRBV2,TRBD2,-,TGTGCCAGCAGCGCGACTAGCCAAGGTGAGCAGTTCTTC,CASSATSQGEQFF
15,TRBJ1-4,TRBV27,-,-,TGTGCCAGCAGTTTCGCCCAGCCAACTAATGAAAAACTGTTTTTT,CASSFAQPTNEKLFF
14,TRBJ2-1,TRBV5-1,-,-,TGCGCCAGCACGGACCCTGGGGCCTACAATGAGCAGTTCTTC,CASTDPGAYNEQFF
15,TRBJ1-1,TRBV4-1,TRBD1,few,TGCGCCAGCAGCGGTCACAGGGGGACGAACACTGAAGCTTTCTTT,CASSGHRGTNTEAFF
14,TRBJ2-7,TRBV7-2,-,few,TGTGCCAGCAGCTCGGGACTGGGCTACTACGAGCAGTACTTC,CASSSGLGYYEQYF
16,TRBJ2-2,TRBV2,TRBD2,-,TGTGCCAGCAGCGACGGACTAGCGGGAGGGGGCGGGGAGCTGTTTTTT,CASSDGLAGGGGELFF
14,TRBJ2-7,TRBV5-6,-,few,TGTGCCAGCAGCCCCAGGAGGGTCTCCTACGAGCAGTACTTC,CASSPRRVSYEQYF
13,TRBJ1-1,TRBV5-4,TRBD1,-,TGTGCCAGCAGCTTGGAACAGGGGGCTGAAGCTTTCTTT,CASSLEQGAEAFF
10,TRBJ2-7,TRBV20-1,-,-,TGCAGTGCTTCAGTCTACGAGCAGTACTTC,CSASVYEQYF
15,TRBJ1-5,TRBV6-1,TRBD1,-,TGTGCCAGCAGTGGTCCAGGGGGAACGAATCAGCCCCAGCATTTT,CASSGPGGTNQPQHF
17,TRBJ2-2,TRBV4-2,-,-,TGTGCCAGCAGCCAAGATCGGGTCCTCCGCTACTCGGGGGAGCTGTTTTTT,CASSQDRVLRYSGELFF
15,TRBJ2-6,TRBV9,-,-,TGTGCCAGCAGCGCAGACCACTCTGGGGCCAACGTCCTGACTTTC,CASSADHSGANVLTF
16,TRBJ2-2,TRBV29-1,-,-,TGCAGCGTTGAAGATCCCCCGCCGGAGGGGTCCGGGGAGCTGTTTTTT,CSVEDPPPEGSGELFF
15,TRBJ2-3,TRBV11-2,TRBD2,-,TGTGCCAGCAGCCAGGGGACTAGTCGGGGAGATACGCAGTATTTT,CASSQGTSRGDTQYF